Listed here are 10 T cell receptor beta chains from one sample, sequenced in a study of CD8 T cells in ankylosing spondylitis. Using its own MiXCR run on the 5' RACE reads, TCRdb lists one record per CDR3 protein. The sample has about 7,000 distinct CDR3 sequences; about 3% are singletons. The source material was blood, either unsorted or a sorted T cell fraction (not recorded which). The receptors shown here come from a female donor with ankylosing spondylitis or in good health (not recorded which).

Many counts were recorded for this clonotype. The rearrangement links TRBV9 to TRBJ2-7, with D perhaps matching TRBD2 (6 bases). Trimming shortened V by 4 bases and J by 1 base, and 12 bases separated the two germline ends. The CDR3 sequence is 14 residues long. In germline, CDR1 is SGDLS, CDR2 YYNGEE. CDR3 residues: CASSKTGESYEQYF. In nucleotides, the CDR3 is TGTGCCAGCAGCAAAACGGGGGAATCCTACGAGCAGTACTTC.

This clonotype was seen at least ten times. The chain uses TRBV9 and TRBJ2-1; 12 bases map to TRBD2. Germline V gene data show CDR1 as SGDLS and CDR2 as YYNGEE. The CDR3 runs to 16 residues. J gave up 8 bases and V 3 bases, and 9 bases lay outside the gene matches. CDR3: CASSAPLAGGRDEQFF. CDR3 DNA sequence: TGTGCCAGCAGCGCACCTCTAGCGGGGGGGCGGGATGAGCAGTTCTTC.

Many counts were recorded for this clonotype. The chain joins TRBV9 to TRBJ1-4, with D perhaps TRBD1 (6 bases). The length of the CDR3 is 16 residues. The germline V gene encodes CDR1 SGDLS and CDR2 YYNGEE. Trimming left V 0 bases short and J 4 bases short, with 13 bases between. The CDR3 sequence: CASSVAPGQHNEKLFF. In nucleotides, the CDR3 is TGTGCCAGCAGCGTAGCCCCGGGACAACATAATGAAAAACTGTTTTTT.

This clonotype appeared many times. This chain uses TRBV9 with TRBJ1-1; unclear D gene. Trimming removed 3 bases at V and 5 bases at J, with 14 bases between. Germline CDR1 is SGDLS and CDR2 is YYNGEE. CDR3 length equals 14 residues. The CDR3 protein is CASSGDGSRTEAFF. DNA for the CDR3: TGTGCCAGCAGCGGAGACGGCTCTCGGACTGAAGCTTTCTTT.

The chain links TRBV9 to TRBJ2-1, with TRBD2 matching 14 bases. The CDR3 has 15 amino acids. V shed 3 bases, J shed 8 bases, and the junction held 4 bases outside the gene matches. Germline V CDR1 and CDR2: SGDLS, YYNGEE. The CDR3 DNA follows: TGTGCCAGCAGCGCCGGGACTAGCGGGGGATATGAGCAGTTCTTC. This sequence encodes CASSAGTSGGYEQFF.

In this sample, this clonotype is medium-sized. The chain couples TRBV9 to TRBJ2-3; D gene ambiguous. The CDR3 spans 13 residues. V was pared by 0 bases and J by 2 bases, with 4 bases between. Germline CDR1 is SGDLS and CDR2 is YYNGEE. As DNA, the CDR3 is TGTGCCAGCAGCGTAGGCGACACAGATACGCAGTATTTT. Protein product: CASSVGDTDTQYF.

Within the sample, this clonotype is medium-sized. V gene TRBV9 combines with J gene TRBJ2-7, with D unresolved. This CDR3 has 13 residues. V lost 0 bases and J lost 5, with 9 bases in between. Germline CDR1 SGDLS, CDR2 YYNGEE. The CDR3 region is CASSVGDTHEQYF. The CDR3 DNA reads TGTGCCAGCAGCGTAGGGGATACCCACGAGCAGTACTTC.

By share, this clonotype ranks as medium-sized. The V and J genes are TRBV9 and TRBJ2-3, with D uncertain. Trimming removed 0 bases from V and 4 bases from J, with 3 bases in between. Germline V gene sequence: CDR1 SGDLS, CDR2 YYNGEE. The CDR3 has 12 residues. CDR3 amino acids: CASSVASDTQYF. CDR3 nucleotide sequence: TGTGCCAGCAGCGTAGCTTCAGATACGCAGTATTTT.

This clonotype counts as medium-sized. The chain is built from TRBV9 and TRBJ2-2; 12 bases agree with TRBD2. Germline CDR1 is SGDLS and CDR2 is YYNGEE. The junction had 13 bases not matched to a gene; V was cut back by 5 bases and J by 5 bases. The CDR3 extends over 18 amino acids. As DNA, the CDR3 is TGTGCCAGCAGTCCATACCTTCGGACTAGCGGGATTACCGGGGAGCTGTTTTTT. It yields the protein CASSPYLRTSGITGELFF.

This clonotype is termed medium-sized. This chain connects TRBV9 to TRBJ2-2, with D possibly matching TRBD1 (6 bases). CDR1 SGDLS and CDR2 YYNGEE come from the germline V gene. This CDR3 spans 16 amino acids. The ends were cut back, 3 bases at V and 0 bases at J, with 12 bases in the middle. CDR3 DNA sequence: TGTGCCAGCAGCGGATTGACAGGTTCGAACACCGGGGAGCTGTTTTTT. Translating it yields CASSGLTGSNTGELFF.